Sequencing of this TCR beta chain was carried out in a study of memory CD4+ T cells and cytomegalovirus serostatus. Turning to this clone: Antigen: not known.

The sort gate was single viable CD3+CD4+CD8-CD45RO+ cells for memory CD4+ T cells. The method was immunoSEQ multiplex PCR; TCRdb's version includes in-frame clones alone and lacks a portion of them. The sample shows roughly 67,000 clones, 70% to 80% of them seen only once. Study-level points and caveats: CMV serostatus prediction reached median AUC roughly 0.95, or 0.91 with US-trained model. CD4+ memory repertoires contained about 40% of the roughly 160 reported CMV TCRbeta sequences. Suggested: most of the CMV-linked TCR signature lies in CD4+ memory cells.

The clonotype was recovered from an adult in good health and CMV-seropositive. Source material: memory CD4+ T cells from blood.

CDR3: CASSDRALSYEQYF. CDR3 nucleotides: TGTGCCAGCAGTGACAGGGCCCTCTCCTACGAGCAGTACTTC. This chain joins TRBV6-5 and TRBJ2-7; 7 positions match TRBD1. The germline V gene has CDR1 MNHEY and CDR2 SVGAGI. V lost 5 bases and J lost 0; bases outside the gene matches: 4. The CDR3 is 14 amino acids.